The next 26 T cell receptor beta chains were all read from a single sample in a study of T cell changes during pregnancy in multiple sclerosis. Data came from immunoSEQ multiplex PCR; TCRdb stores just in-frame clones and leaves some out. The table includes about 60,000 clones, about 96% detected once. Material: CD8+ T cells from peripheral blood mononuclear cells, obtained after pregnancy. Receptors were obtained from a female donor with multiple sclerosis, enrolled in a pregnancy study.

The rearrangement joins TRBV28 to TRBJ2-7, with no clear D. Germline V gene sequence: CDR1 MDHEN, CDR2 SYDVKM. The V end lost 2 bases, the J end lost 3 bases, and 11 bases lay between the germline ends. The CDR3 loop spans 14 amino acids. CDR3 in DNA: TGTGCCAGCAGTTTAAGAGTGCGCGACTACGAGCAGTACTTC. This encodes CASSLRVRDYEQYF.

This chain links TRBV7-6 with TRBJ2-7; 9 nucleotides align to TRBD1. The CDR3 is 16 residues long. Germline CDR1 and CDR2: SGHVS and FNYEAQ. Unmatched junction bases numbered 13, after V lost 5 bases and J lost 5 bases. The CDR3: CASSRPSGTGTDEQYF. The DNA for the CDR3 is TGTGCCAGCAGCCGGCCAAGCGGGACAGGGACGGACGAGCAGTACTTC.

The chain combines TRBV7-9 with TRBJ2-2, with D possibly TRBD2 on 5 matching bases. Germline V gene data show CDR1 as SEHNR and CDR2 as FQNEAQ (reference sequence). This CDR3 is built from 15 residues. V was clipped by 10 bases and J by 7 bases, with 22 bases between them. CDR3 in DNA: TGTGCCATCTACTCCGACTATGGATACGGCGGGGAGCTGTTTTTT. Its protein is CAIYSDYGYGGELFF.

V and J are TRBV19 and TRBJ2-7; 7 nucleotides line up with TRBD1. CDR1 and CDR2 (germline): LNHDA, SQIVND (reference sequence). V was pared by 8 bases and J by 6 bases, with 4 bases of the junction left unmatched. This CDR3 comprises 11 residues. The CDR3 DNA sequence: TGTGCCAGTTCGACAGGGATCGAGCAGTACTTC. It translates to CASSTGIEQYF.

The CDR3 region is CASSYILAGEQYF. The CDR3 DNA follows: TGTGCCAGCAGTTACATACTAGCGGGCGAGCAGTACTTC. The V gene is TRBV28, the J gene TRBJ2-7; 9 bases align to TRBD2. Germline CDR1 and CDR2: MDHEN and SYDVKM. CDR3 size: 13 residues. The V gene end was trimmed by 4 bases and the J gene end by 6 bases; junction bases not matched to a gene: 4.

The chain has TRBV9 and TRBJ2-5; 10 bases fit TRBD1. The CDR3 consists of 18 residues. V lost 0 bases and J lost 5; bases outside the gene matches: 13. In germline, CDR1 is SGDLS, CDR2 YYNGEE. The CDR3 here is CASSVDYRPGTGVETQYF. The CDR3 nucleotides read TGTGCCAGCAGCGTAGACTATCGGCCCGGGACAGGGGTGGAGACCCAGTACTTC.

This chain joins TRBV10-3 and TRBJ2-2; TRBD2 aligns across 11 bases. Germline trimming cut 11 bases from V and 0 bases from J; bases unmatched to any gene: 8. This CDR3 is 16 amino acids long. Germline V gene data show CDR1 as ENHRY and CDR2 as SYGVKD. The DNA for the CDR3 is TGTGCCGTTGGTAGCGGGAGGGCCTCGAACACCGGGGAGCTGTTTTTT. Amino acid sequence: CAVGSGRASNTGELFF.

This rearrangement joins TRBV28 to TRBJ2-3, with D possibly TRBD2 on 5 matching bases. Germline V gene data show CDR1 as MDHEN and CDR2 as SYDVKM. This CDR3 is 15 amino acids long. The V end lost 6 bases, the J end lost 4 bases, and 17 bases lay between the germline ends. The CDR3 loop is CASSSTDYIADTQYF. The CDR3 DNA is TGTGCCAGCAGCTCGACCGACTATATCGCAGATACGCAGTATTTT.

CDR3 sequence (DNA): TGTGCCAGCAGCTTATCCATGGGACTAGGAGAGACCCAGTACTTC. It encodes CASSLSMGLGETQYF. This chain links TRBV13 with TRBJ2-5; TRBD2 agrees at 8 bases. The CDR3 spans 15 residues. Germline V lookup: CDR1 PRHDT, CDR2 FYEKMQ (reference sequence). Trimming at V came to 2 bases and at J to 4 bases, leaving 6 bases not matched to a gene.

V usage is TRBV19 and J usage is TRBJ2-1; D is possibly TRBD2 (5 bases). Deletions cut 3 bases from V and 6 bases from J, with 12 bases between. The CDR3 has 14 residues. CDR1 is LNHDA and CDR2 is SQIVND in the germline V gene (reference sequence). The DNA of the CDR3 is TGTGCCAGTAGTATTAGTCAGGCGGGCAATGAGCAGTTCTTC. It encodes CASSISQAGNEQFF.

This chain links TRBV7-9 with TRBJ2-2, with D perhaps matching TRBD2 (5 bases). There are 17 residues in the CDR3. The V gene's germline CDR1 is SEHNR and CDR2 FQNEAQ (reference sequence). Trimming removed 5 bases from V and 5 bases from J, with 21 bases in between. The CDR3 DNA reads as TGTGCCAGCAGCCGCGGGCCCTCACGACAACAAACCGGGGAGCTGTTTTTT. Translation gives CASSRGPSRQQTGELFF.

The rearrangement links TRBV5-4 to TRBJ2-7, with TRBD2 as a possible D gene (6 bases). The length of the CDR3 is 14 residues. V lost 0 bases and J 5 bases, leaving 12 bases between the germline ends. Germline V lookup: CDR1 SGHNT, CDR2 YYREEE (reference sequence). Here the CDR3 reads CASSLGGGNHEQYF. CDR3 in DNA: TGTGCCAGCAGCTTGGGGGGCGGGAACCACGAGCAGTACTTC.

V usage is TRBV7-9 and J usage is TRBJ2-7; TRBD2 is a possible D gene (5 bases). This CDR3 is 15 amino acids long. Trimming pared 0 bases from V and 2 bases from J, leaving 11 bases between. Germline V gene sequence: CDR1 SEHNR, CDR2 FQNEAQ (reference sequence). This CDR3 reads CASSLAPGIAYEQYF. The CDR3 bases are TGTGCCAGCAGCTTAGCGCCGGGGATCGCCTACGAGCAGTACTTC.

This chain joins TRBV27 and TRBJ1-1; D might be TRBD1 (6 bases). Looked up from germline, CDR1 is MNHEY and CDR2 is SMNVEV (reference sequence). Trimming took 3 bases from V and 1 from J, leaving 9 bases between them. The CDR3 has 14 amino acids. The CDR3 protein is CASSFGRGNTEAFF. Written as DNA, the CDR3 is TGTGCCAGCAGTTTCGGCAGGGGGAACACTGAAGCTTTCTTT.

The V gene is TRBV9, the J gene TRBJ1-2; no definite D call. Germline values: CDR1 SGDLS, CDR2 YYNGEE. Trimming cost V 3 bases and J 14 bases, with 11 bases left between them. The length of the CDR3 is 10 residues. The CDR3 DNA reads TGTGCCAGCAGCGCCAGGCCCGCAACCTTC. This sequence encodes CASSARPATF.

The rearrangement uses TRBV7-8 and TRBJ2-1; 7 bases are shared with TRBD2. Trimming took 4 bases from V and 6 from J; bases not matched to a gene: 9. This CDR3 contains 15 residues. Germline CDR1 SGHVS, CDR2 FQNEAQ. The CDR3 sequence: CASSSWGGAGNEQFF. The CDR3 DNA follows: TGTGCCAGCAGCTCCTGGGGGGGAGCGGGCAATGAGCAGTTCTTC.

The chain recombines TRBV27 with TRBJ1-2, with D unclear. Germline V gene lookup returns CDR1 MNHEY and CDR2 SMNVEV (reference sequence). Trimming stripped 10 bases from V and 5 bases from J, with 14 bases between. The CDR3 has 12 amino acids. CDR3 residues: CATLSWLYGYTF. CDR3 DNA sequence: TGTGCCACCCTTAGCTGGCTTTATGGCTACACCTTC.

The chain has TRBV2 and TRBJ1-1, with 8 bases fitting TRBD1. Germline V gene lookup returns CDR1 SNHLY and CDR2 FYNNEI. J was trimmed by 7 bases and V by 8 bases; bases with no gene match: 6. The CDR3 sequence is 12 residues long. CDR3 sequence reads: CASWGQEIEAFF. Written as DNA, the CDR3 is TGTGCCAGCTGGGGACAGGAAATTGAAGCTTTCTTT.

The rearrangement uses TRBV2 and TRBJ2-1; D is ambiguous. V was shortened by 6 bases and J by 9 bases, with 12 bases between the two germline ends. The CDR3 contains 12 residues. In germline, CDR1 is SNHLY, CDR2 FYNNEI. The CDR3 loop is CASRVIVIEQFF. In nucleotides, the CDR3 is TGTGCCAGCAGAGTTATAGTGATTGAGCAGTTCTTC.

This sequence joins TRBV19 and TRBJ2-1; 13 bases map to TRBD2. The germline CDR1 and CDR2 sequences are LNHDA and SQIVND (reference sequence). The CDR3 is 14 residues long. After removal of 6 bases from V and 10 bases from J, the junction contained 6 bases not matched to a gene. In DNA form, the CDR3 reads TGTGCCAGTAGCACTAGCGGGAGGGCCGGGGAGCAGTTCTTC. Residues: CASSTSGRAGEQFF.

This chain connects TRBV28 to TRBJ2-7; 9 nucleotides line up with TRBD1. The V segment lost 9 bases and the J segment 7 bases; nucleotides outside the gene matches: 10. The CDR3 extends over 13 amino acids. Germline CDR1 and CDR2: MDHEN and SYDVKM. Written as DNA, the CDR3 is TGTGCCAGTACCGGGACAGGGTCTACGGAGCAGTACTTC. It codes for CASTGTGSTEQYF. Full variable domain (remainder filled in from reference TRBV28 and TRBJ2-7): DVKVTQSSRYLVKRTGEKVFLECVQDMDHENMFWYRQDPGLGLRLIYFSYDVKMKEKGDIPEGYSVSREKKERFSLILESASTNQTSMYLCASTGTGSTEQYFGPGTRLTVT.

The rearrangement links TRBV11-2 to TRBJ2-2, with 8 bases aligning to TRBD2. The germline CDR1 and CDR2 sequences are SGHAT and FQNNGV. V trimming: 5 bases; J trimming: 2 bases; junction bases outside the gene matches: 7. The CDR3 has 16 amino acids. CDR3 protein: CASSPYGGDNTGELFF. The CDR3 region has the DNA TGTGCCAGCAGCCCCTACGGGGGGGATAACACCGGGGAGCTGTTTTTT.

This chain joins TRBV5-5 and TRBJ1-5, with TRBD1 as a possible D gene (5 bases). Germline V lookup: CDR1 SGHKS, CDR2 YYEKEE (reference sequence). This CDR3 is 16 amino acids long. V was clipped by 1 base and J by 7 bases, with 18 bases between them. The CDR3 loop reads CASSLYRQLGGQPQHF. The CDR3 DNA reads TGTGCCAGCAGCTTGTATCGGCAACTGGGGGGGCAGCCCCAGCATTTT.

The CDR3 protein is CSALMGLAGVGGATDTQYF. CDR3 DNA sequence: TGCAGCGCGCTGATGGGACTAGCGGGAGTGGGGGGGGCAACAGATACGCAGTATTTT. V gene TRBV29-1 combines with J gene TRBJ2-3, with 14 bases matching TRBD2. The CDR3 spans 19 residues. V shed 7 bases, J shed 3 bases, and the junction held 18 bases outside the gene matches. Looked up from germline, CDR1 is SQVTM and CDR2 is ANQGSEA.

V usage is TRBV18 and J usage is TRBJ2-7, with D possibly matching TRBD1 (7 bases). CDR3 length equals 18 residues. Germline V gene sequence: CDR1 KGHSH, CDR2 LQKENI. The germline V and J ends were trimmed by 4 bases and 0 bases, with 22 bases remaining between them. CDR3 nucleotides: TGTGCCAGCTCACAGACAGGGATAGTAGCGGACCTCTCCTACGAGCAGTACTTC. It specifies CASSQTGIVADLSYEQYF.

The V call is TRBV2, the J call TRBJ2-5, with 14 bases lining up with TRBD2. The CDR3 loop spans 14 amino acids. In germline, CDR1 is SNHLY, CDR2 FYNNEI. J gave up 2 bases and V 9 bases, and 2 bases lay outside the gene matches. CDR3 in DNA: TGTGCCAGAGGACTAGCGGGAGGACAAGAGACCCAGTACTTC. Protein sequence: CARGLAGGQETQYF.